The 14 T cell receptor beta chains listed next were all sequenced from one sample in a study of vaccination and CD4 T cells after COVID-19. Indicated treatment: roughly 11-day PBMC culture with coronavirus spike peptide pools or control peptides (ViraFEST assay). These receptors are not linked to any known antigen. With the Oncomine TCR Beta short-read assay, DNA from cultured CD4+ T cells was sequenced. TCRdb independently ran MiXCR on the PCR reads; one entry per CDR3 protein. The top ten clones hold approximately 4% of a sample with over 15,000 distinct CDR3 sequences, approximately 50% of them seen once. Source material: CD4+ T cells from blood, cultured in vitro. The receptors were gathered from a human donor who had recovered from COVID-19.

This chain joins TRBV7-2 and TRBJ1-6, with TRBD1 as a possible D gene (5 bases). Germline V gene lookup returns CDR1 SGHTA and CDR2 FQGNSA. Trimming left V 1 base short and J 7 bases short, with 11 bases between. This CDR3 comprises 15 residues. CDR3: CASSLDRTQNSPLHF. Here the CDR3 DNA reads TGTGCCAGCAGCTTAGACAGGACTCAAAATTCACCCCTCCACTTT. Full variable domain (outside the CDR3, taken from reference TRBV7-2 and TRBJ1-6): GAGVSQSPSNKVTEKGKDVELRCDPISGHTALYWYRQSLGQGLEFLIYFQGNSAPDKSGLPSDRFSAERTGGSVSTLTIQRTQQEDSAVYLCASSLDRTQNSPLHFGNGTRLTVT.

This clonotype was seen a few times. The chain combines TRBV20-1 with TRBJ1-1, with no clear D. V lost 0 bases and J lost 5, with 7 bases in between. CDR1 and CDR2 from the germline V gene are DFQATT and SNEGSKA (reference sequence). The CDR3 contains 12 residues. CDR3 nucleotides: TGCAGTGCTAGAGATGCTGGGACTGAAGCTTTCTTT. The encoded protein is CSARDAGTEAFF.

J is TRBJ2-1 and V is TRBV12-3 or TRBV12-4; a possible D gene is TRBD2 (7 bases). Deletions cut 7 bases from V and 2 bases from J, with 18 bases between. The CDR3 totals 16 residues. CDR3 loop: CASTLAQGRAYNEQFF. The CDR3 region has the DNA TGTGCCAGCACCCTGGCTCAGGGGAGGGCCTACAATGAGCAGTTCTTC.

This clonotype was observed a handful of times. The gene calls are TRBV24-1 and TRBJ1-5; D unresolved. CDR3 size: 13 residues. Trimming left V 6 bases short and J 5 bases short, with 10 bases between. Germline V gene lookup returns CDR1 KGHDR and CDR2 SFDVKD. The CDR3 sequence is CATSREDHQPQHF. The CDR3 DNA reads as TGTGCCACCAGTCGGGAGGACCATCAGCCCCAGCATTTT.

This clonotype was seen a handful of times. The chain combines TRBV6-2 or TRBV6-3 with TRBJ1-1, with D possibly TRBD1 on 5 matching bases. Germline V gives CDR1 MNHEY, CDR2 SVGEGT. Between the trimmed V and J ends, which lost 4 bases and 4 bases, there was a span of 13 bases. The CDR3 is 14 residues long. Here the CDR3 reads CASSFGTGSTEAFF. CDR3 nucleotide sequence: TGTGCCAGCAGTTTTGGTACAGGCAGCACTGAAGCTTTCTTT.

V usage is TRBV6-1 and J usage is TRBJ1-5; 11 bases map to TRBD1. CDR3 length: 15 residues. The V segment lost 3 bases and the J segment 7 bases; nucleotides outside the gene matches: 5. Germline CDR1 reads MNHNS; CDR2 reads SASEGT. CDR3 sequence reads: CASSDRTGGQQPQHF. CDR3 nucleotides: TGTGCCAGCAGTGACAGGACAGGGGGCCAACAGCCCCAGCATTTT.

This chain uses TRBV7-2 with TRBJ2-7; 8 nucleotides match TRBD1. The CDR3 sequence is 15 residues long. From germline, CDR1 is SGHTA and CDR2 FQGNSA. V was clipped by 3 bases and J by 4 bases; unmatched bases: 8. CDR3 nucleotide sequence: TGTGCCAGCAGCTTCTCCCGGACAGGGCGTTACGAGCAGTACTTC. This sequence encodes CASSFSRTGRYEQYF.

The rearrangement links TRBV11-2 to TRBJ2-7; D is possibly TRBD1 or TRBD2 (5 bases each). The V and J ends lost 5 bases and 2 bases respectively, with 13 bases between them. The CDR3 is 14 residues long. Germline V gives CDR1 SGHAT, CDR2 FQNNGV. The CDR3 sequence is CASSNRRGPYEQYF. CDR3 nucleotides: TGTGCCAGCAGCAACAGGCGAGGGCCCTACGAGCAGTACTTC.

The genes are TRBV19 and TRBJ2-7, with D perhaps TRBD1 (6 bases). The CDR3 runs to 14 residues. Between the trimmed V and J ends, which lost 1 base and 5 bases, there was a span of 12 bases. The germline V gene encodes CDR1 LNHDA and CDR2 SQIVND (reference sequence). CDR3 bases: TGTGCCAGTAGTATAGGGCCAGGGGAAAACGAGCAGTACTTC. Its protein is CASSIGPGENEQYF.

This clonotype has a handful of counts. The CDR3 nucleotides are TGTGCCAGTAGTATAGATTGGGGGAGCGGCAACTCACCCCTCCACTTT. Residues: CASSIDWGSGNSPLHF. V and J are TRBV19 and TRBJ1-6, with D possibly being TRBD1 (5 bases). This CDR3 contains 16 residues. Germline CDR1 is LNHDA and CDR2 is SQIVND (reference sequence). Trimming removed 0 bases from V and 10 bases from J, with 16 bases in between.

J is TRBJ2-1 and V is TRBV6-2 or TRBV6-3; D is undetermined. Germline V gene data show CDR1 as MNHEY and CDR2 as SVGEGT. The ends were cut back, 5 bases at V and 5 bases at J, with 7 bases in the middle. The CDR3 consists of 12 residues. The CDR3 bases are TGTGCCAGCAGTCCGCCCGACAATGAGCAGTTCTTC. This codes for CASSPPDNEQFF.

This clonotype was picked up a small number of times. The rearrangement uses TRBV6-1 and TRBJ1-2, with D possibly being TRBD1 (5 bases). The CDR3 runs 14 residues. Trimming removed 4 bases at V and 5 bases at J, with 14 bases between. The V gene's germline CDR1 is MNHNS and CDR2 SASEGT. The CDR3, as DNA: TGTGCCAGCAGTGTGCGGGGGGGTCGGTATGGCTACACCTTC. Amino acids: CASSVRGGRYGYTF.

This clonotype was observed a few times. CDR3 DNA: TGTGCCAGCAGTGAAGGGGTCTCCTACGAGCAGTACTTC. Translated: CASSEGVSYEQYF. The chain is built from TRBV6-1 and TRBJ2-7; D not certain. This CDR3 comprises 13 residues. In germline, CDR1 is MNHNS, CDR2 SASEGT. Trimming removed 1 base at V and 0 bases at J, with 4 bases between.

V gene TRBV7-2 combines with J gene TRBJ2-1, with 8 bases identical to TRBD2. Germline V gives CDR1 SGHTA, CDR2 FQGNSA. The length of the CDR3 is 16 residues. V shed 5 bases, J shed 6 bases, and the junction held 12 bases outside the gene matches. The CDR3 protein is CASSPLAGIKPNEQFF. CDR3 in DNA: TGTGCCAGCAGCCCTTTAGCGGGAATTAAGCCCAATGAGCAGTTCTTC.